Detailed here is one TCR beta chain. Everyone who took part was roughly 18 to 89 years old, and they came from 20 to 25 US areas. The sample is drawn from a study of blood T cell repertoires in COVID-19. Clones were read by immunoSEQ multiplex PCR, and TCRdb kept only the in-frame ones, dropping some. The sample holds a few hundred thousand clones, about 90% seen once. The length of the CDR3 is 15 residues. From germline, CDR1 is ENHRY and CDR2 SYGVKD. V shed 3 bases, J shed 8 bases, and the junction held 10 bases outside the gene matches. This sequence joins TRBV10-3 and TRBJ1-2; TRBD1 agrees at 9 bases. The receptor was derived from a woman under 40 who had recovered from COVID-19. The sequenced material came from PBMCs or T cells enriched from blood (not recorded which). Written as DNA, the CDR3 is TGTGCCATCAGTGACCCCAATAGACAGGGGGGCGGCTACACCTTC. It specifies CAISDPNRQGGGYTF.